Sequencing of this T cell receptor (beta chain) was carried out in a study of cytomegalovirus exposure and HLA in healthy donors. Study results and limitations: A later analysis showed HLA-associated TCR beta chains outstripping equally common others in clonal expansion. Common viral pathogens were later found to be apparently linked to several of the most significant clusters.

With 60 Vbeta and 13 Jbeta primers, the PCR was carried out. Some clones are missing from TCRdb's copy, which holds only in-frame ones; the method was immunoSEQ multiplex PCR. The data contain around 150,000 clones, 75% to 80% of them singletons. This clone was seen a few times. Its antigen is not known. The study sampled nominally healthy donors, though unrecorded immune exposures were likely. The V gene's germline CDR1 is MNHEY and CDR2 SVGAGI. Losses at the gene ends were 6 bases for V and 4 bases for J; bases not matched to a gene: 6. The length of the CDR3 is 15 residues. The chain has TRBV6-5 and TRBJ2-2; TRBD1 matches at 9 bases. The sample taken for sequencing was PBMCs. The sequence was collected from a woman in her forties in good health and CMV-seropositive. The CDR3 protein is CASSTGGVGTGELFF. In DNA form, the CDR3 reads TGTGCCAGCAGCACAGGGGGCGTGGGCACCGGGGAGCTGTTTTTT.